Listed here are 20 T cell receptor beta chains from one sample, sequenced in a study of beta chain features in type 1 diabetes. Expressed TCRB transcripts were sequenced after all isolated RNA was converted to cDNA. The repertoire was sequenced with immunoSEQ multiplex PCR; TCRdb's copy has only in-frame clones and lacks some. The data show tens of thousands of clones, roughly 50% seen once. The sample was stem cell memory CD4+ T cells from blood. These receptors all stem from a woman aged 30 to 39 in good health.

The sample holds a few counts of this clone. V gene TRBV5-6 combines with J gene TRBJ2-7; D unresolved. Trimming left V 1 base short and J 1 base short, with 9 bases between. Per the germline V gene, CDR1 is SGHDT and CDR2 is YYEEEE. The CDR3 totals 14 residues. DNA of the CDR3: TGTGCCAGCAGCTTGTCCGTCGAGTCCTACGAGCAGTACTTC. It encodes CASSLSVESYEQYF.

CDR3 amino acids: CASSFSPENTGELFF. Written as DNA, the CDR3 is TGTGCCAGCAGTTTTTCTCCAGAGAACACCGGGGAGCTGTTTTTT. The gene calls are TRBV28 and TRBJ2-2; no clear D gene. Trimming stripped 3 bases from V and 1 base from J, with 9 bases between. Looked up from germline, CDR1 is MDHEN and CDR2 is SYDVKM. This CDR3 is built from 15 residues.

This clone was seen only a few times. The CDR3 sequence: CASSGDSQETQYF. For the CDR3, the DNA is TGCGCCAGCAGCGGGGACTCCCAAGAGACCCAGTACTTC. The chain links TRBV5-1 to TRBJ2-5; TRBD2 might be the D (6 bases). This CDR3 has 13 amino acids. With 4 bases removed from V and 1 base from J, the gap between germline ends came to 8 bases. Germline CDR1 is SGHRS and CDR2 is YFSETQ.

The chain joins TRBV9 to TRBJ2-5, with no clear D. Matching the DNA end better, TRBJ2-7 makes the J call doubtful. Germline values: CDR1 SGDLS, CDR2 YYNGEE. The CDR3 is made up of 13 amino acids. The CDR3 DNA is TGTGCCAGCAGCGTAGGAGGTATGTTCGAGCAGTACTTC. Amino acid sequence: CASSVGGMFEQYF.

The chain couples TRBV5-4 to TRBJ2-5; 13 nucleotides agree with TRBD2. CDR1 is SGHNT, CDR2 YYREEE, per germline (reference sequence). The CDR3 is 19 residues long. Losses at the gene ends were 5 bases for V and 1 base for J; bases not matched to a gene: 14. CDR3: CASSRRGLAGPKIQETQYF. For the CDR3, the DNA is TGTGCCAGCAGTCGGCGGGGACTAGCGGGACCCAAGATCCAAGAGACCCAGTACTTC.

The chain carries TRBV4-3 and TRBJ2-3; 8 bases map to TRBD1. The length of the CDR3 is 18 residues. Germline V gene data show CDR1 as LGHNA and CDR2 as YSLEER. Trimming took 1 base from V and 2 from J; bases not matched to a gene: 11. CDR3: CASSQGPLGQGATDTQYF. CDR3 nucleotide sequence: TGCGCCAGCAGCCAAGGTCCCCTAGGGCAGGGGGCCACAGATACGCAGTATTTT.

The chain is built from TRBV30 and TRBJ1-2; D is possibly TRBD1 (5 bases). With 0 bases removed from V and 5 bases from J, the gap between germline ends came to 13 bases. The germline V gene has CDR1 GTSNPN and CDR2 SVGIG (reference sequence). The CDR3 is 14 amino acids. The CDR3 protein is CAWSVQQGWYGYTF. For the CDR3, the DNA is TGTGCCTGGAGTGTACAGCAGGGCTGGTATGGCTACACCTTC.

This chain uses TRBV27 with TRBJ1-2; 10 bases line up with TRBD1. The CDR3 contains 15 residues. CDR1 and CDR2 from the germline V gene are MNHEY and SMNVEV (reference sequence). V dropped 5 bases and J dropped 8; count of bases not matched to a gene: 11. CDR3 sequence (DNA): TGTGCCAGCAGTAGCGAGGGACAGGGGTTCGGCGGCTACACCTTC. This encodes CASSSEGQGFGGYTF.

The chain combines TRBV2 with TRBJ1-5; 8 bases line up with TRBD1. The CDR3 is 15 amino acids. CDR1 and CDR2 from the germline V gene are SNHLY and FYNNEI. Unmatched junction bases numbered 8, after V lost 7 bases and J lost 3 bases. CDR3 DNA sequence: TGTGCCAGCACGAGACAGGGGTCCTCCAATCAGCCCCAGCATTTT. As protein: CASTRQGSSNQPQHF. The whole variable domain, filled in from reference TRBV2 and TRBJ1-5, reads EPEVTQTPSHQVTQMGQEVILRCVPISNHLYFYWYRQILGQKVEFLVSFYNNEISEKSEIFDDQFSVERPDGSNFTLKIRSTKLEDSAMYFCASTRQGSSNQPQHFGDGTRLSIL.

This clone was detected a few times. The CDR3 region is CASSLGGTTTSGYNEQFF. The CDR3 DNA follows: TGTGCCAGCAGCTTAGGTGGGACTACCACCTCGGGCTACAATGAGCAGTTCTTC. The rearrangement joins TRBV7-9 to TRBJ2-1; 7 bases align to TRBD2. This CDR3 region has 18 residues. The V gene's germline CDR1 is SEHNR and CDR2 FQNEAQ (reference sequence). Germline trimming cut 1 base from V and 3 bases from J; bases unmatched to any gene: 12.

This clone came up once. CDR3 coding DNA: TGTGCCAGCAGCTCGGCCTGGGGCCGGGAGACCCAGTACTTC. Its protein is CASSSAWGRETQYF. This chain links TRBV7-6 with TRBJ2-5, with D perhaps TRBD1 (5 bases). This CDR3 region has 14 residues. Trimming took 4 bases from V and 5 from J, leaving 14 bases between them. CDR1 is SGHVS and CDR2 is FNYEAQ in the germline V gene.

The V and J genes are TRBV7-9 and TRBJ2-4; D might be TRBD1 (5 bases). The V end lost 5 bases, the J end lost 0 bases, and 14 bases lay between the germline ends. The CDR3 consists of 16 residues. CDR1 SEHNR and CDR2 FQNEAQ come from the germline V gene (reference sequence). DNA of the CDR3: TGTGCCAGCAGCCCCAGGGCCAATCTAGCCAAAAACATTCAGTACTTC. It yields the protein CASSPRANLAKNIQYF.

This clone was seen more than once but under ten times. The DNA for the CDR3 is TGTGCCAGCAGCTTATCTGGAGGGGACGGGGCCAACGTCCTGACTTTC. Protein sequence: CASSLSGGDGANVLTF. The chain recombines TRBV7-3 with TRBJ2-6; D possibly corresponds to TRBD2 (6 bases). Germline CDR1 and CDR2: SGHTA and FQGTGA. Trimming removed 2 bases at V and 4 bases at J, with 12 bases between. The CDR3 extends over 16 amino acids.

The rearrangement joins TRBV28 to TRBJ1-2; no firm D call. The CDR3 loop spans 15 amino acids. V lost 4 bases and J lost 4, with 16 bases in between. Per germline, CDR1 MDHEN and CDR2 SYDVKM. CDR3 residues: CASSSQAMIFYGYTF. CDR3 DNA sequence: TGTGCCAGCAGTTCCCAGGCGATGATATTCTATGGCTACACCTTC.

The chain's CDR3 is CASSWGAPGQSYEQYF. DNA for the CDR3: TGTGCCAGCAGTTGGGGGGCCCCGGGACAGAGCTACGAGCAGTACTTC. V usage is TRBV6-5 and J usage is TRBJ2-5; TRBD1 is a possible D gene (7 bases). The DNA end is more similar to TRBJ2-7, so the J call may be wrong. The CDR3 has 16 residues. Germline V CDR1 and CDR2: MNHEY, SVGAGI.

The CDR3: CASRGTGTHNEQFF. DNA of the CDR3: TGTGCCAGCAGAGGGACAGGGACTCACAATGAGCAGTTCTTC. The chain employs TRBV5-4 and TRBJ2-1; 9 bases match TRBD1. The CDR3 runs to 14 residues. Losses at the gene ends were 5 bases for V and 5 bases for J; bases not matched to a gene: 5. In germline, CDR1 is SGHNT, CDR2 YYREEE (reference sequence).

This clone was observed a few times. CDR3 sequence: CAWSSQAGKLFF. The CDR3 DNA reads TGTGCCTGGAGTTCTCAGGCAGGAAAACTGTTTTTT. The chain uses TRBV30 and TRBJ1-4; no clear D gene. The V end lost 2 bases, the J end lost 10 bases, and 11 bases lay between the germline ends. This CDR3 comprises 12 residues. Germline V gene data show CDR1 as GTSNPN and CDR2 as SVGIG (reference sequence).

There are a few counts of this clone. The chain couples TRBV5-1 to TRBJ1-1, with a tentative D call TRBD1 (5 bases). The CDR3 runs 15 residues. The V end lost 0 bases, the J end lost 0 bases, and 9 bases lay between the germline ends. Per the germline V gene, CDR1 is SGHRS and CDR2 is YFSETQ. CDR3 sequence reads: CASSLAAGLNTEAFF. In DNA form, the CDR3 reads TGCGCCAGCAGCTTGGCGGCAGGGTTGAACACTGAAGCTTTCTTT.

The chain joins TRBV5-1 to TRBJ2-2, with a tentative D call TRBD1 (9 bases). Between the trimmed V and J ends, which lost 6 bases and 3 bases, there was a span of 18 bases. Germline CDR1 is SGHRS and CDR2 is YFSETQ. This CDR3 is built from 16 residues. The CDR3 sequence: CASTRGDREDTGELFF. CDR3 nucleotides: TGCGCCAGCACGCGGGGGGACAGGGAAGACACCGGGGAGCTGTTTTTT.

This clone came up a few times. The V and J genes are TRBV11-2 and TRBJ2-1, with 9 bases identical to TRBD1. CDR1 and CDR2 from the germline V gene are SGHAT and FQNNGV. After removal of 1 base from V and 9 bases from J, the junction contained 10 bases not matched to a gene. CDR3 length: 16 amino acids. CDR3 protein: CASSLGGTGFSVEQFF. CDR3 bases: TGTGCCAGCAGCTTAGGCGGGACAGGGTTTTCGGTTGAGCAGTTCTTC.